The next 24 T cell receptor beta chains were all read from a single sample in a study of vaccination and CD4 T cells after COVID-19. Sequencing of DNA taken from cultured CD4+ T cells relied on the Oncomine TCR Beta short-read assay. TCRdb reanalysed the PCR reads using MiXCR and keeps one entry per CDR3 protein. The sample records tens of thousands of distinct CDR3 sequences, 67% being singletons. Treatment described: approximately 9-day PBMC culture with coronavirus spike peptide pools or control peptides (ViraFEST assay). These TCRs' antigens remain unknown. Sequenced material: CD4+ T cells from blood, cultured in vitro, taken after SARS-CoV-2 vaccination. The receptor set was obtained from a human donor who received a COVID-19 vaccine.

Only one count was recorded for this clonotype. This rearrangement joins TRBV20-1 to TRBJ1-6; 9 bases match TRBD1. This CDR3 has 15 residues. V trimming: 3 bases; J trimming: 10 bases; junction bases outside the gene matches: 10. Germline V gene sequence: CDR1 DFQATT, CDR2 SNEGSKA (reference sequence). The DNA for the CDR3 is TGCAGTGCTAGGGTCCCACAGGGGGCACAGTCACCCCTCCACTTT. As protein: CSARVPQGAQSPLHF.

The CDR3 protein is CASSSRTSGGLAKNIQYF. CDR3 DNA sequence: TGTGCCAGCAGCTCGAGGACTAGCGGGGGGCTAGCCAAAAACATTCAGTACTTC. The V and J genes are TRBV9 and TRBJ2-4; TRBD2 aligns across 14 bases. The CDR3 has 18 residues. CDR1 is SGDLS and CDR2 is YYNGEE in the germline V gene. V lost 4 bases and J lost 0; bases outside the gene matches: 6.

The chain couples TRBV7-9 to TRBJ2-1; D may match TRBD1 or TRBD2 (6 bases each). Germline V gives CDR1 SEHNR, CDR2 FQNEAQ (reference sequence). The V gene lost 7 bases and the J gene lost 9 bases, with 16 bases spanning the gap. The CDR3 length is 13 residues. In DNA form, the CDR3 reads TGTGCCAGCACCTCACGGGGGCAGACTGAGCAGTTCTTC. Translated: CASTSRGQTEQFF.

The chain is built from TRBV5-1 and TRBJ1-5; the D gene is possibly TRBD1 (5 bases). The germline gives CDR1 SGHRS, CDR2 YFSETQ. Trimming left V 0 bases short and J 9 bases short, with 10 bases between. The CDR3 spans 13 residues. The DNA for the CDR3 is TGCGCCAGCAGCTTGGACCCGGACACGCCCCAGCATTTT. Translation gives CASSLDPDTPQHF.

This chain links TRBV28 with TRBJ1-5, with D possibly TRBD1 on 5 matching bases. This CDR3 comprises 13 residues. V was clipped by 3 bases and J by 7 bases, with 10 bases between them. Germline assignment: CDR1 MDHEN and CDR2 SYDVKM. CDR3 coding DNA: TGTGCCAGCAGTTTCCCAGGGACCCAGCCCCAGCATTTT. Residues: CASSFPGTQPQHF.

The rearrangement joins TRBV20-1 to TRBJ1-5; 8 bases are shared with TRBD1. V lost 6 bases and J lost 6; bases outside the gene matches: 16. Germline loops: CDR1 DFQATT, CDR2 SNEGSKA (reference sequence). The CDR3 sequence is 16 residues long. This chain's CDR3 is CSAGRTGWVQGQPQHF. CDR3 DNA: TGCAGTGCCGGTCGGACAGGGTGGGTTCAAGGTCAGCCCCAGCATTTT.

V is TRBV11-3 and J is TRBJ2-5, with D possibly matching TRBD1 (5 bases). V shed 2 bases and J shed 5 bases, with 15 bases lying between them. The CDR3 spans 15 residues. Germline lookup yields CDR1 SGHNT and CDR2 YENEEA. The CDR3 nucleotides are TGTGCCAGCAGCTTATTTTCTGGGGCCGGGGAGACCCAGTACTTC. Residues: CASSLFSGAGETQYF. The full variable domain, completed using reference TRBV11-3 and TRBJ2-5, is EAGVVQSPRYKIIEKKQPVAFWCNPISGHNTLYWYLQNLGQGPELLIRYENEEAVDDSQLPKDRFSAERLKGVDSTLKIQPAELGDSAVYLCASSLFSGAGETQYFGPGTRLLVL.

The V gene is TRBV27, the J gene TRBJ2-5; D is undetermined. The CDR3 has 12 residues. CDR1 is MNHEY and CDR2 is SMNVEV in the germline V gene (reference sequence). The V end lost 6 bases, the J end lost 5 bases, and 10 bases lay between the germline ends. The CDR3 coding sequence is TGTGCCAGCAGAAACAGTAGGGAGACCCAGTACTTC. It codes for CASRNSRETQYF.

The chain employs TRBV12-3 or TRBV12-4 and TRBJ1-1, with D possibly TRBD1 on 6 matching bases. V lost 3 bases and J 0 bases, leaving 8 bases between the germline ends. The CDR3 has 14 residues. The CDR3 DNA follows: TGTGCCAGCAGTTTGGCAGGGGTGAACACTGAAGCTTTCTTT. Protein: CASSLAGVNTEAFF.

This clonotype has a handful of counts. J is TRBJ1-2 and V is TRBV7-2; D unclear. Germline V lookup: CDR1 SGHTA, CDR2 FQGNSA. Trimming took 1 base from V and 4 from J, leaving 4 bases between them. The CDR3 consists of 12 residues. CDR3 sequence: CASSLDSYGYTF. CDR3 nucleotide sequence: TGTGCCAGCAGCTTAGACAGCTATGGCTACACCTTC.

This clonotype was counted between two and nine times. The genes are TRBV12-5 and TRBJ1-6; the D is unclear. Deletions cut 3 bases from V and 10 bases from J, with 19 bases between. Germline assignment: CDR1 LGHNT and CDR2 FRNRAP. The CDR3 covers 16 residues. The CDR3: CASGFRVGRDGSPLHF. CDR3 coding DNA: TGTGCTAGTGGTTTCCGGGTCGGGAGGGATGGGTCACCCCTCCACTTT. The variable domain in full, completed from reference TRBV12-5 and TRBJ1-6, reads DARVTQTPRHKVTEMGQEVTMRCQPILGHNTVFWYRQTMMQGLELLAYFRNRAPLDDSGMPKDRFSAEMPDATLATLKIQPSEPRDSAVYFCASGFRVGRDGSPLHFGNGTRLTVT.

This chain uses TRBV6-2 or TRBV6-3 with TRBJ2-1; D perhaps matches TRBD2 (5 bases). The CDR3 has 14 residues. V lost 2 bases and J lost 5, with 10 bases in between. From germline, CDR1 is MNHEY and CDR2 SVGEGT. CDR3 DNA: TGTGCCAGCAGTTACCTAGCACGAAACAATGAGCAGTTCTTC. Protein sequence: CASSYLARNNEQFF.

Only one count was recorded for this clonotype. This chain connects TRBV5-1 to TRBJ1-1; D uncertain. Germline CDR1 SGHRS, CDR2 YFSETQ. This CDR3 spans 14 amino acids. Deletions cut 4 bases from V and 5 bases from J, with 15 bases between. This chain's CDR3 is CASSRSVGSTEAFF. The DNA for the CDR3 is TGCGCCAGCAGCAGGAGTGTAGGATCTACTGAAGCTTTCTTT.

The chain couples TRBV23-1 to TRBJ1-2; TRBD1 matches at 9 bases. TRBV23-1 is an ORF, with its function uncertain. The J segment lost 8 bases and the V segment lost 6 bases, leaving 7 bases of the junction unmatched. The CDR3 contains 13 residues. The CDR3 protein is CASRPTGGRGYTF. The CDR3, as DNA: TGCGCCAGCAGACCTACAGGGGGCAGAGGCTACACCTTC.

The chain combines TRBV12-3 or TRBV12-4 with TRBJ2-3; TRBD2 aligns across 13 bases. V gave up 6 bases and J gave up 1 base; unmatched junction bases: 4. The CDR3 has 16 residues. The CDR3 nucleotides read TGTGCCAGCAGCCACGGACTAGCGGGGGGCACAGATACGCAGTATTTT. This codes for CASSHGLAGGTDTQYF.

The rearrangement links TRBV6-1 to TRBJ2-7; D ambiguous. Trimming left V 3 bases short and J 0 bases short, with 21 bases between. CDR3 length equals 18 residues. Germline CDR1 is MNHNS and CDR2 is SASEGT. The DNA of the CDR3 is TGTGCCAGCAGTGAGCTGGGGTCTAGGAGCCGGAGCTCCTACGAGCAGTACTTC. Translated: CASSELGSRSRSSYEQYF.

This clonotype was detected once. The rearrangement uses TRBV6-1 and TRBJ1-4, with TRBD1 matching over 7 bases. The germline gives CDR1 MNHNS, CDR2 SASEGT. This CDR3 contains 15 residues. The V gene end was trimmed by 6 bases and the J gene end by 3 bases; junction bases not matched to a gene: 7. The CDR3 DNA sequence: TGTGCCAGCAGCCGTACAGGGGCCTCTAATGAAAAACTGTTTTTT. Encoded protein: CASSRTGASNEKLFF.

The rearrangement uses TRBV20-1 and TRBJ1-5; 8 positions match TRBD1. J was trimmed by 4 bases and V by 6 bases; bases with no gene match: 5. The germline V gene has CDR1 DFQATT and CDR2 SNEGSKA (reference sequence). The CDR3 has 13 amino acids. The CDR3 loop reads CSALDRVNQPQHF. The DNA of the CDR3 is TGCAGTGCCCTGGACAGGGTTAATCAGCCCCAGCATTTT.

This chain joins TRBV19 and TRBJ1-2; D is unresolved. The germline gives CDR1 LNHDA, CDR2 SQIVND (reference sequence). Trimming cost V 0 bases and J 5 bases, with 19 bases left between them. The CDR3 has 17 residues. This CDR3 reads CASSIDLFRPKKYGYTF. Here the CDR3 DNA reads TGTGCCAGTAGTATAGATCTCTTTCGGCCGAAAAAGTATGGCTACACCTTC.

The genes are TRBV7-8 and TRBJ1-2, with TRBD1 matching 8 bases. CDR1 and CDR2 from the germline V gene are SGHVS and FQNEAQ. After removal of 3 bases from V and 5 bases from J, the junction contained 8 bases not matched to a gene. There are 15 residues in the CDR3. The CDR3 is CASSLETGVGYGYTF. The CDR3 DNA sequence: TGTGCCAGCAGCTTGGAGACAGGGGTTGGGTATGGCTACACCTTC.

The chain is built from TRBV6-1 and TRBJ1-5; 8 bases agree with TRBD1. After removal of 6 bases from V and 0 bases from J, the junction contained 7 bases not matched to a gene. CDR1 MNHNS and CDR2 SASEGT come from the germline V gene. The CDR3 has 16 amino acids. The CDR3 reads CASSKTGGPSNQPQHF. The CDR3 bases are TGTGCCAGCAGCAAAACAGGGGGACCTAGCAATCAGCCCCAGCATTTT.

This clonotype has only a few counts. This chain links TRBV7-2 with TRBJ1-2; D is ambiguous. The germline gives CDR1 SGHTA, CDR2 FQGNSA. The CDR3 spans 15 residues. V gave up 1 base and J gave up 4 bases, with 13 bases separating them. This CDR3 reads CASSLGPSWIYGYTF. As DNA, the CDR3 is TGTGCCAGCAGCTTAGGCCCATCGTGGATCTATGGCTACACCTTC.

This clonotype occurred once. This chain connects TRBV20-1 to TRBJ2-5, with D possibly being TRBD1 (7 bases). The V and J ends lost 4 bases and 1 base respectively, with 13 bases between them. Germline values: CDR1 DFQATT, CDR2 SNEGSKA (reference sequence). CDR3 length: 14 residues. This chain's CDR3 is CSAKEGAGQETQYF. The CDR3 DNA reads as TGCAGTGCTAAGGAGGGGGCGGGCCAAGAGACCCAGTACTTC.

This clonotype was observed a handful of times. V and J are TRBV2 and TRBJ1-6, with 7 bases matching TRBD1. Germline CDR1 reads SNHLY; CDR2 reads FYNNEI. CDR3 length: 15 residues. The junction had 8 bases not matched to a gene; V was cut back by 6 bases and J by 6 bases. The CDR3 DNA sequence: TGTGCCAGCAGATTAAGGGGACAGATTAATTCACCCCTCCACTTT. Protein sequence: CASRLRGQINSPLHF.